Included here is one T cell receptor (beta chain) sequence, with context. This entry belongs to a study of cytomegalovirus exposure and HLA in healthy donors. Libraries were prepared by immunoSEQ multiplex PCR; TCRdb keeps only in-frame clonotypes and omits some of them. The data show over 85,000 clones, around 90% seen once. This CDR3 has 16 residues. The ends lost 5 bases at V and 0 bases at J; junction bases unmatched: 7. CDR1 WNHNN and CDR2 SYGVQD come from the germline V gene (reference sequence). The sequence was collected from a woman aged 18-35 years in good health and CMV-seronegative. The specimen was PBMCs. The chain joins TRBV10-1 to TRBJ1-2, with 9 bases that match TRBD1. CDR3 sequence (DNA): TGCGCCAGCAGTTTGGGACAGGGTGATACTAACTATGGCTACACCTTC. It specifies CASSLGQGDTNYGYTF.